Below, one T cell receptor beta chain is given with its context. Its antigen is not known. Naivety among CD8 cells was defined by CD45RO negativity and positive CCR7 selection, thereby excluding terminally differentiated effector memory CD45RA+ cells. This sample was included in a study of shared clonotypes between healthy human individuals. Assay: immunoSEQ multiplex PCR; the TCRdb copy retains only in-frame clones and omits some. The sample has about 590,000 clones, over 95% seen once. Findings and caveats of the study: The naive CD4 repertoires of a handful of donors were compared, and approximately 4.5% of clonotypes were shared.

V lost 4 bases to trimming and J lost 2 bases, with 19 bases between them. CDR3 length: 16 residues. CDR1 SGHRS and CDR2 YFSETQ come from the germline V gene. This receptor was taken from a woman aged 25 to 39 in good health. Sequencing input: naive CD8+ T cells sorted from blood. The chain recombines TRBV5-1 with TRBJ2-7; the D gene is possibly TRBD1 (5 bases). In DNA form, the CDR3 reads TGCGCCAGCAGCCCGGACCTGACAGCGAACCCCTACGAGCAGTACTTC. Protein: CASSPDLTANPYEQYF.